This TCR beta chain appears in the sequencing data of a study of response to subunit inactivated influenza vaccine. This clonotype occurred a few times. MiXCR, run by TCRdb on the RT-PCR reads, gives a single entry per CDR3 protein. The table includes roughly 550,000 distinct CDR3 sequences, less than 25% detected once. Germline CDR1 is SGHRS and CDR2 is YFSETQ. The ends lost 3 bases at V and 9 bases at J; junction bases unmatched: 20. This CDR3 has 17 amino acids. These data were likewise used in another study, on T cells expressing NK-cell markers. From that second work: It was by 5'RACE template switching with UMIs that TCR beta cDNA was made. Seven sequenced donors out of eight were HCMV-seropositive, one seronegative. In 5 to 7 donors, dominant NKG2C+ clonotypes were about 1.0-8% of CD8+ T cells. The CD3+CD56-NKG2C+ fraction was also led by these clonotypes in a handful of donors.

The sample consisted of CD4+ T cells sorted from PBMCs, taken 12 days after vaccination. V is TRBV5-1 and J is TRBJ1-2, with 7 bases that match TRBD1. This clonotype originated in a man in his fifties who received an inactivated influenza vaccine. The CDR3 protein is CASSSYLTGAHLLRYTF. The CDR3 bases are TGCGCCAGCAGCTCCTACCTCACAGGGGCCCATCTATTACGCTACACCTTC.